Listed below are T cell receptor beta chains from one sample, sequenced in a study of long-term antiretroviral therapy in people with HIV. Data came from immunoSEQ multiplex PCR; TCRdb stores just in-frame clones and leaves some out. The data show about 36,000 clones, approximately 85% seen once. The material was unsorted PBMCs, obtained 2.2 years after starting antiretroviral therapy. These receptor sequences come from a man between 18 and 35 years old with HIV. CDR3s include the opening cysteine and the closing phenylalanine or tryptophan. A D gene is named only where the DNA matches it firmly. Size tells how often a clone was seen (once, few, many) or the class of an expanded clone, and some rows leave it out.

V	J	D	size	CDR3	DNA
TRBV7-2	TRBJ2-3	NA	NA	CASSYSTDTQYF	TGTGCCAGCAGCTATTCCACAGATACGCAGTATTTT
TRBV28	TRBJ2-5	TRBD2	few	CASRGLAAPRETQYF	TGTGCCAGCAGGGGACTAGCGGCGCCCCGGGAGACCCAGTACTTC
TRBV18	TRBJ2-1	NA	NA	CASSTWRGLAYNEQFF	TGTGCCAGCTCAACTTGGAGGGGGCTAGCCTACAATGAGCAGTTCTTC
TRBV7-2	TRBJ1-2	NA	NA	CASSLVADTKYGYTF	TGTGCCAGCAGCTTAGTGGCGGACACCAAATATGGCTACACCTTC
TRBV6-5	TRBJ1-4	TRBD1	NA	CASGTGLINEKLFF	TGTGCCAGCGGGACAGGGCTAATAAATGAAAAACTGTTTTTT
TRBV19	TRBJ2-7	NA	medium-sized	CASSITGTLYEQYF	TGTGCCAGTAGTATCACCGGGACACTTTACGAGCAGTACTTC
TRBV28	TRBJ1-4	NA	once	CARVRLRDVEKLFF	TGTGCCAGAGTTCGACTGAGGGACGTTGAAAAACTGTTTTTT
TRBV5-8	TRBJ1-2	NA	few	CASSRRAGTNYGYTF	TGTGCCAGCAGCAGGCGGGCAGGGACAAACTATGGCTACACCTTC
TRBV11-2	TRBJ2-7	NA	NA	CASSLGVAVGYEQYF	TGTGCCAGCAGCTTAGGTGTTGCGGTTGGGTACGAGCAGTACTTC
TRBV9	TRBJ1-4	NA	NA	CASSVGWRVFPNEKLFF	TGTGCCAGCAGCGTAGGGTGGAGGGTGTTCCCTAATGAAAAACTGTTTTTT
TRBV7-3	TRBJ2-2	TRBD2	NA	CASSPSGSGNTGELFF	TGTGCCAGCAGCCCTAGCGGGAGTGGGAACACCGGGGAGCTGTTTTTT
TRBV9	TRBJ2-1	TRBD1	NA	CASSAGQGVGNEQFF	TGTGCCAGCAGCGCGGGACAGGGGGTAGGCAATGAGCAGTTCTTC
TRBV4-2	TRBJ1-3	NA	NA	CASSQDEALRSGNTIYF	TGTGCCAGCAGCCAAGATGAGGCGTTACGCTCTGGAAACACCATATATTTT
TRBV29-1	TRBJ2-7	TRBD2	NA	CSVGGLAGEHEQYF	TGCAGCGTTGGGGGACTAGCGGGAGAACACGAGCAGTACTTC
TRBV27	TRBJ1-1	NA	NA	CASSRHPTFEAFF	TGTGCCAGCAGTCGTCACCCTACCTTTGAAGCTTTCTTT
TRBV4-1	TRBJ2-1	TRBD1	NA	CASSLQGEPLHEQFF	TGCGCCAGCAGCCTACAGGGGGAACCCCTCCATGAGCAGTTCTTC
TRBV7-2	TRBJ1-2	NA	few	CASGPANYGNTF	TGTGCCAGCGGGCCAGCTAACTATGGCAACACCTTC
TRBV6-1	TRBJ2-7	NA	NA	CASSGFSGKGQGEQYF	TGTGCCAGCAGTGGGTTCTCAGGGAAAGGGCAAGGTGAGCAGTACTTC
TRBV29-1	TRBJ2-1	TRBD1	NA	CSVEGDRAYNEQFF	TGCAGCGTTGAAGGGGACAGGGCCTACAATGAGCAGTTCTTC
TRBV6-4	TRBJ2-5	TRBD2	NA	CASSDSLPSGGARQETQYF	TGTGCCAGCAGTGACTCGTTACCTAGCGGGGGGGCGAGGCAAGAGACCCAGTACTTC
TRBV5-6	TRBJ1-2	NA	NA	CASSRVVGARGYTF	TGTGCCAGCAGCCGGGTCGTGGGGGCGCGCGGCTACACCTTC
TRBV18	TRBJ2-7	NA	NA	CASSPKPGVRIYEQYF	TGTGCCAGCTCACCAAAACCAGGGGTTAGGATCTACGAGCAGTACTTC